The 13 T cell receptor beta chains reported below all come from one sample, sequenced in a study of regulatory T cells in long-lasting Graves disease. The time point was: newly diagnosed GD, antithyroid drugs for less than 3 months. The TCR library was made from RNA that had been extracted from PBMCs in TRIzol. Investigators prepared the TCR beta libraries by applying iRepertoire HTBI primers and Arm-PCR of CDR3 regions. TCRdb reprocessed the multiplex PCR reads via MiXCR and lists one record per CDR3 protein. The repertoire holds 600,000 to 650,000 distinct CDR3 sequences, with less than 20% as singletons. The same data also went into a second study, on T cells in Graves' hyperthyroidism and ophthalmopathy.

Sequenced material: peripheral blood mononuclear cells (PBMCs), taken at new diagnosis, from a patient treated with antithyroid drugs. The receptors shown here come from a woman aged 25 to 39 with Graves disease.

The CDR3 protein is CASSLAVTAYQETQYF. The CDR3 nucleotides are TGTGCCAGCAGCTTGGCAGTGACAGCGTACCAAGAGACCCAGTACTTC. The V gene is TRBV5-6, the J gene TRBJ2-5, with D tentatively TRBD1 (5 bases). Trimming cost V 0 bases and J 0 bases, with 12 bases left between them. This CDR3 is 16 amino acids long. CDR1 and CDR2 from the germline V gene are SGHDT and YYEEEE.

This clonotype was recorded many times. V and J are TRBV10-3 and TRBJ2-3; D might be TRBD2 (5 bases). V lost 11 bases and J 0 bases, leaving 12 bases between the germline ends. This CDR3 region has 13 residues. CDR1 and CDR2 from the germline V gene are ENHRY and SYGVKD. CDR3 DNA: TGTGCCGGTCGTACGGGAAGCACAGATACGCAGTATTTT. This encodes CAGRTGSTDTQYF.

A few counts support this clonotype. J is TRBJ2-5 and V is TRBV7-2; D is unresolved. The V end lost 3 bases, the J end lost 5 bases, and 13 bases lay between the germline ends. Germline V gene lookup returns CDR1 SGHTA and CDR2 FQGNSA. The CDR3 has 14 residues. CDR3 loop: CASSFQIQRETQYF. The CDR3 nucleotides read TGTGCCAGCAGCTTTCAGATCCAAAGGGAGACCCAGTACTTC.

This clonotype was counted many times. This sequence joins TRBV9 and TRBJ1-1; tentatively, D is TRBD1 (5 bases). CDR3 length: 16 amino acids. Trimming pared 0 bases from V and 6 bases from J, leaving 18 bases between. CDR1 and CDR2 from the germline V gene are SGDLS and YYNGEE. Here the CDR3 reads CASSVDPWGSYAEAFF. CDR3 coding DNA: TGTGCCAGCAGCGTAGACCCTTGGGGGTCCTACGCTGAAGCTTTCTTT. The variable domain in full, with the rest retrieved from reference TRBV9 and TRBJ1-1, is DSGVTQTPKHLITATGQRVTLRCSPRSGDLSVYWYQQSLDQGLQFLIQYYNGEERAKGNILERFSAQQFPDLHSELNLSSLELGDSALYFCASSVDPWGSYAEAFFGQGTRLTVV.

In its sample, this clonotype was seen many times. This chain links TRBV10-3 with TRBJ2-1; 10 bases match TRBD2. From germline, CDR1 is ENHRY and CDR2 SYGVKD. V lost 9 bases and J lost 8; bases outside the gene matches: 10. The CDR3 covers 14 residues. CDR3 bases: TGTGCCATAGCGGGACTAGCGATAGTCGATGAGCAGTTCTTC. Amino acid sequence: CAIAGLAIVDEQFF.

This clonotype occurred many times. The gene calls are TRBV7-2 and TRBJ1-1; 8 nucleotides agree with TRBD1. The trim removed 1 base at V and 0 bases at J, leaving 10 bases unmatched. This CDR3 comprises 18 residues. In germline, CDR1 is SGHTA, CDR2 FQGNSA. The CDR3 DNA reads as TGTGCCAGCAGCTTAGTGGCAGGGGGCCCCCTAATGAACACTGAAGCTTTCTTT. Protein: CASSLVAGGPLMNTEAFF.

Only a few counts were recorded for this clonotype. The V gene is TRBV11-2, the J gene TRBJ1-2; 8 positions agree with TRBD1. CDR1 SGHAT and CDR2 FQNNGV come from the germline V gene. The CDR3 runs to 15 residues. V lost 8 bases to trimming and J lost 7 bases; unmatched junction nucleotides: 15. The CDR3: CASGRLTGGLVGYTF. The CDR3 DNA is TGTGCCAGCGGGCGTCTCACAGGGGGTCTAGTTGGCTACACCTTC.

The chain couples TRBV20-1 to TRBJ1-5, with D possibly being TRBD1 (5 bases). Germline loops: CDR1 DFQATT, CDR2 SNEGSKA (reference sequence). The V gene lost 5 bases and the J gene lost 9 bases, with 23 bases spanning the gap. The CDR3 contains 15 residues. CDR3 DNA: TGCAGTGCTTCTCCCGGGGGGGAGGACCTAGTGCCCCAGCATTTT. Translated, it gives CSASPGGEDLVPQHF.

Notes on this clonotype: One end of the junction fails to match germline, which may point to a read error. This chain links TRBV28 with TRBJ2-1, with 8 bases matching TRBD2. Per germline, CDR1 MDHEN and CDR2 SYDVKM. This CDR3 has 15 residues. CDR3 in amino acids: CASSKSGSSYNERFF. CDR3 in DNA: TGTGCCAGCAGTAAAAGCGGGAGCTCCTACAATGAGCGGTTCTTC.

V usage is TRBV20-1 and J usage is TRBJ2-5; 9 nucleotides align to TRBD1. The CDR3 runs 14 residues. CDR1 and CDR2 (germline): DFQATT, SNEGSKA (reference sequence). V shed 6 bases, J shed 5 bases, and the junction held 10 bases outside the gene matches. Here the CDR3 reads CSARNRGLRETQYF. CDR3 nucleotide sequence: TGCAGTGCCAGAAACAGGGGGCTGCGGGAGACCCAGTACTTC.

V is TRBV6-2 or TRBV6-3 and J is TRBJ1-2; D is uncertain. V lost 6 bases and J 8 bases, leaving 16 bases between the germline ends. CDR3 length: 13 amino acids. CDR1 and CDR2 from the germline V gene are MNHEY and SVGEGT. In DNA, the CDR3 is TGTGCCAGCAGCCAAGCCACCCCTGGGGGCTACACCTTC. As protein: CASSQATPGGYTF.

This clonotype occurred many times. CDR3 DNA sequence: TGTGCCAGCAGCTTAATGGTTTTGAGGCAGCCCCAGCATTTT. The encoded protein is CASSLMVLRQPQHF. The rearrangement joins TRBV7-2 to TRBJ1-5; D gene uncertain. The CDR3 runs to 14 residues. Germline CDR1 and CDR2: SGHTA and FQGNSA. V lost 2 bases and J lost 7, with 12 bases in between.

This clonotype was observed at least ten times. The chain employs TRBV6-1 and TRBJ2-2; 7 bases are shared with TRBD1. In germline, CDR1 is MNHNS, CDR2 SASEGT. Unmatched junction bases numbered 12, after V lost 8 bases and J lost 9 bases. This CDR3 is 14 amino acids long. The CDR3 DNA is TGTGCCAGCGGACGCCCTAGGGGGCAAAGGGAGCTGTTTTTT. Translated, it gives CASGRPRGQRELFF.